This TCR beta chain derives from a study of blood T cells in healthy people across ages. Study-level results: The recorded TCR beta diversity per million T cells decreased in a roughly linear manner with age.

With regard to this clonotype: Its target is unknown.

Then a second PCR, running roughly 7 to 11 cycles, was carried out with a sample-barcoded 5' primer and a J-beta primer mix. A template-switch adaptor with 12 random nucleotides tagged each cDNA molecule. TCRdb independently ran MiXCR on the 5' RACE reads; one entry per CDR3 protein. The sample holds around 870,000 distinct CDR3 sequences; 25% to 35% are singletons and the top ten take around 15%. With each sample, at least 6 micrograms of total RNA were extracted. The CDR3 totals 13 residues. V lost 3 bases and J lost 3, with 9 bases in between. This TCR was sampled from a woman aged 80 or over in good health. This chain connects TRBV12-3 or TRBV12-4 to TRBJ2-7, with D uncertain. The specimen sequenced was blood. The CDR3 protein is CASSLTQVYEQYF. The CDR3 DNA reads as TGTGCCAGCAGTTTGACCCAGGTCTACGAGCAGTACTTC.